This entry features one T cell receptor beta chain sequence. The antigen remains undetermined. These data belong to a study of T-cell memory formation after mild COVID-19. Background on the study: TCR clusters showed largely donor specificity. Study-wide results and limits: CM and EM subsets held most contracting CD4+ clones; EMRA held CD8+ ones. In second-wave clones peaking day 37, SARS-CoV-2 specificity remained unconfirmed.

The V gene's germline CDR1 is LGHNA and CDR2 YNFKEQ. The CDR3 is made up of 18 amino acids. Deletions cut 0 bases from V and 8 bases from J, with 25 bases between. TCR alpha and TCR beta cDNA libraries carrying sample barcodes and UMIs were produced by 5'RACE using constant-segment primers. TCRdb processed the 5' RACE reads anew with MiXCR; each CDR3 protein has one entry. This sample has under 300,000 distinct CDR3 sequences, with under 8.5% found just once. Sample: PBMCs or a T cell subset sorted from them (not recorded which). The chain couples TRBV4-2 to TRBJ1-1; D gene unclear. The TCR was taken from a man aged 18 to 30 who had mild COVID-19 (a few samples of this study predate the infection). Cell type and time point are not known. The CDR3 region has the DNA TGTGCCAGCAGCCAAGACCCAGCCGCTCACTTGCTTAGCTCCGAAGCTTTCTTT. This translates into CASSQDPAAHLLSSEAFF.